The next 13 T cell receptor beta chains were all read from a single sample in a study of blood T cell repertoires in COVID-19. Profiling relied on immunoSEQ multiplex PCR, and the TCRdb table lists in-frame clones only, not all of them. The sample records around 100,000 clones, over 75% being singletons. The sequenced sample consisted of peripheral blood. These receptors were obtained from a woman in her 70s who had recovered from COVID-19.

The chain employs TRBV5-6 and TRBJ2-1, with D possibly TRBD2 on 6 matching bases. Germline-derived CDR1 and CDR2 are SGHDT and YYEEEE. The CDR3 runs to 16 residues. Trimming removed 2 bases at V and 0 bases at J, with 12 bases between. The CDR3 spells CASSFRRGTSYNEQFF. The DNA of the CDR3 is TGTGCCAGCAGCTTTCGACGGGGGACCTCCTACAATGAGCAGTTCTTC.

Regarding this clone: Other DNA sequences in this sample translate to the same CDR3. The rearrangement joins TRBV7-2 to TRBJ2-7, with D tentatively TRBD1 (6 bases). The CDR3 totals 12 residues. V was cut by 3 bases and J by 3 bases, with 6 bases left in between. Germline values: CDR1 SGHTA, CDR2 FQGNSA. CDR3 sequence reads: CASSLTGYEQYF. In nucleotides, the CDR3 is TGTGCCAGCAGCTTGACAGGCTACGAGCAGTACTTC.

This clone was seen once. The rearrangement joins TRBV28 to TRBJ1-5; D is unresolved. Germline lookup yields CDR1 MDHEN and CDR2 SYDVKM. V was trimmed by 7 bases and J by 7 bases, leaving 17 bases between them. The CDR3 extends over 14 amino acids. The CDR3 bases are TGTGCCAGCACCAGTTCCCCAGCGGGGCAGCCCCAGCATTTT. Residues: CASTSSPAGQPQHF.

The count of this clone is one. CDR3 sequence reads: CAWSGTGNSNQPQHF. In nucleotides, the CDR3 is TGTGCCTGGAGCGGGACAGGTAATAGCAATCAGCCCCAGCATTTT. The chain combines TRBV30 with TRBJ1-5; 8 bases match TRBD1. Germline CDR1 is GTSNPN and CDR2 is SVGIG (reference sequence). V lost 3 bases to trimming and J lost 0 bases; unmatched junction nucleotides: 4. This CDR3 comprises 15 residues.

The chain joins TRBV6-5 to TRBJ2-4; TRBD1 might be the D (6 bases). Trimming stripped 5 bases from V and 0 bases from J, with 11 bases between. This CDR3 has 15 amino acids. CDR1 and CDR2 from the germline V gene are MNHEY and SVGAGI. This CDR3 reads CASSMNRAAKNIQYF. In nucleotides, the CDR3 is TGTGCCAGCAGTATGAACAGGGCAGCCAAAAACATTCAGTACTTC.

The chain uses TRBV19 and TRBJ2-7; TRBD2 matches 8 bases. CDR3 size: 15 residues. The germline V gene has CDR1 LNHDA and CDR2 SQIVND (reference sequence). Trimming took 5 bases from V and 9 from J; bases not matched to a gene: 15. The CDR3 nucleotides read TGTGCCAGTAGTCCACGGAGGGACGGGAGGGTTTCGCAGTACTTC. It specifies CASSPRRDGRVSQYF.

The rearrangement links TRBV27 to TRBJ1-5; the D gene is possibly TRBD1 (6 bases). This CDR3 has 21 residues. V lost 2 bases to trimming and J lost 1 base, with 27 bases between them. Per germline, CDR1 MNHEY and CDR2 SMNVEV (reference sequence). The CDR3: CASSLDIIGPRGELSNQPQHF. In nucleotides, the CDR3 is TGTGCCAGCAGTTTAGATATAATAGGTCCCAGGGGAGAGCTCAGCAATCAGCCCCAGCATTTT.

The chain couples TRBV7-9 to TRBJ2-7; the match to TRBD1 covers 7 bases. The CDR3 contains 13 residues. V shed 5 bases and J 6 bases; nucleotides not matched to a gene: 7. Germline CDR1 SEHNR, CDR2 FQNEAQ (reference sequence). The CDR3: CASSRTGVGEQYF. As DNA, the CDR3 is TGTGCCAGCAGCCGTACAGGGGTAGGCGAGCAGTACTTC.

This sequence joins TRBV5-6 and TRBJ2-7, with TRBD1 matching 10 bases. Germline V CDR1 and CDR2: SGHDT, YYEEEE. The CDR3 is made up of 15 amino acids. The V segment lost 3 bases and the J segment 3 bases; nucleotides outside the gene matches: 6. CDR3 in DNA: TGTGCCAGCAGCTCCGGGACAGGGGTGGGCTACGAGCAGTACTTC. This sequence encodes CASSSGTGVGYEQYF.

The chain combines TRBV28 with TRBJ1-6; D might be TRBD1 (6 bases). V was trimmed by 7 bases and J by 9 bases, leaving 16 bases between them. This CDR3 region has 14 residues. Germline V gives CDR1 MDHEN, CDR2 SYDVKM. The CDR3 loop reads CASKGGEGGSPLHF. The CDR3 region has the DNA TGTGCCAGCAAAGGGGGAGAAGGGGGTTCACCCCTCCACTTT.

This clone is a singleton in its sample. This chain uses TRBV2 with TRBJ1-5; D is uncertain. This CDR3 spans 13 amino acids. The V end lost 11 bases, the J end lost 0 bases, and 11 bases lay between the germline ends. Per the germline V gene, CDR1 is SNHLY and CDR2 is FYNNEI. The CDR3 region is CAGRHNSNQPQHF. For the CDR3, the DNA is TGTGCCGGTCGACATAATAGCAATCAGCCCCAGCATTTT.

The J gene is TRBJ2-1, the V gene TRBV28; TRBD1 matches 9 bases. J lost 9 bases, V lost 1 base, and 7 bases had no gene match. Germline assignment: CDR1 MDHEN and CDR2 SYDVKM. CDR3 size: 15 residues. The CDR3 DNA reads as TGTGCCAGCAGTTTATTGACAGGGGGAGCGTCTGAGCAGTTCTTC. It is translated as CASSLLTGGASEQFF. The full variable domain, rest sourced from reference TRBV28 and TRBJ2-1, is DVKVTQSSRYLVKRTGEKVFLECVQDMDHENMFWYRQDPGLGLRLIYFSYDVKMKEKGDIPEGYSVSREKKERFSLILESASTNQTSMYLCASSLLTGGASEQFFGPGTRLTVL.

The chain couples TRBV28 to TRBJ2-7; a weak D match, TRBD1 (7 bases). The CDR3 spans 13 residues. The V end was cut by 5 bases, the J end by 6 bases, with 14 bases between. Germline-derived CDR1 and CDR2 are MDHEN and SYDVKM. In DNA, the CDR3 is TGTGCCAGCAGTGGGGGGACAGTGTCCGAGCAGTACTTC. Protein: CASSGGTVSEQYF.